The 30 T cell receptor beta chains given below trace back to one sample, sequenced in a study of sequential checkpoint blockade in melanoma. The treatment is: randomized to nivolumab then ipilimumab (arm A) or the reverse (arm B). Profiled with immunoSEQ multiplex PCR; TCRdb holds only in-frame clones, not every one. Counted here are over 30,000 clones, almost 85% occurring once; the ten biggest clones make up 4.5% to 7%. Sequencing used CD8+ T cells sorted from blood (inferred from file names), obtained from a patient given nivolumab and ipilimumab in sequence. Receptor source: a human donor with melanoma.

The chain couples TRBV5-1 to TRBJ1-1, with TRBD1 as a possible D gene (5 bases). There are 12 residues in the CDR3. Trimming took 10 bases from V and 0 from J, leaving 10 bases between them. Germline CDR1 and CDR2: SGHRS and YFSETQ. This CDR3 reads CASIGVNTEAFF. In DNA form, the CDR3 reads TGCGCCTCGATAGGGGTGAACACTGAAGCTTTCTTT.

This clone has only one observation. CDR3 loop: CASSSGHGRSNQPQHF. The CDR3 nucleotides are TGTGCCAGTAGTTCCGGACACGGACGGAGCAATCAGCCCCAGCATTTT. The genes are TRBV19 and TRBJ1-5; possibly TRBD1 for D (5 bases). The CDR3 totals 16 residues. CDR1 LNHDA and CDR2 SQIVND come from the germline V gene (reference sequence). The V and J ends lost 5 bases and 1 base respectively, with 15 bases between them.

Written as DNA, the CDR3 is TGTGCCAGCAATAGTGAGGCGGGGGCGAACACCGGGGAGCTGTTTTTT. Its translation: CASNSEAGANTGELFF. The chain is built from TRBV6-6 and TRBJ2-2; 7 nucleotides match TRBD2. Germline V gives CDR1 MNHNY, CDR2 SVGAGI (reference sequence). V dropped 7 bases and J dropped 0; count of bases not matched to a gene: 8. CDR3 length equals 16 residues.

The chain links TRBV4-1 to TRBJ2-7, with 9 positions matching TRBD1. Looked up from germline, CDR1 is MGHRA and CDR2 is YSYEKL. The CDR3 length is 17 residues. V was clipped by 5 bases and J by 4 bases; unmatched bases: 15. CDR3 bases: TGCGCCAGCAGCGAATTGGCACCGGGACAGGGATTGTACGAGCAGTACTTC. Translated: CASSELAPGQGLYEQYF.

J is TRBJ2-5 and V is TRBV27, with TRBD2 as a possible D gene (6 bases). V lost 1 base and J 4 bases, leaving 10 bases between the germline ends. CDR1 is MNHEY and CDR2 is SMNVEV in the germline V gene (reference sequence). The CDR3 runs 14 residues. CDR3 nucleotides: TGTGCCAGCAGTTTATATTTAGCGGCAGAGACCCAGTACTTC. Translation gives CASSLYLAAETQYF.

The chain employs TRBV27 and TRBJ2-7, with a possible D match to TRBD1 (6 bases). This CDR3 has 13 residues. Deletions cut 1 base from V and 4 bases from J, with 8 bases between. Looked up from germline, CDR1 is MNHEY and CDR2 is SMNVEV (reference sequence). The CDR3 is CASSLWGQYEQYF. The CDR3 coding sequence is TGTGCCAGCAGTTTATGGGGACAATACGAGCAGTACTTC.

V gene TRBV28 combines with J gene TRBJ1-5; no definite D call. The CDR3 has 15 residues. V lost 3 bases and J lost 4, with 13 bases in between. Germline CDR1 is MDHEN and CDR2 is SYDVKM. CDR3 nucleotide sequence: TGTGCCAGCAGTTTTGGAGGGAATGGGAATCAGCCCCAGCATTTT. This codes for CASSFGGNGNQPQHF.

This sequence joins TRBV5-1 and TRBJ2-1; 9 bases are shared with TRBD2. CDR3 size: 15 residues. V lost 0 bases and J lost 4; bases outside the gene matches: 2. Germline values: CDR1 SGHRS, CDR2 YFSETQ. In DNA form, the CDR3 reads TGCGCCAGCAGCTTGGACGCGGGAGGGTACAATGAGCAGTTCTTC. It codes for CASSLDAGGYNEQFF.

This chain connects TRBV5-1 to TRBJ1-1; unclear D gene. The V end lost 4 bases, the J end lost 0 bases, and 7 bases lay between the germline ends. CDR3 size: 13 residues. Germline V gene sequence: CDR1 SGHRS, CDR2 YFSETQ. This chain's CDR3 is CASSIGVNTEAFF. As DNA, the CDR3 is TGCGCCAGCAGCATTGGAGTGAACACTGAAGCTTTCTTT.

The chain joins TRBV23-1 to TRBJ2-7; maybe TRBD2 (5 bases). TRBV23-1 is recorded as an ORF, its role being uncertain. Between the trimmed V and J ends, which lost 7 bases and 3 bases, there was a span of 16 bases. This CDR3 is 14 amino acids long. The CDR3 DNA reads TGCGCCAGCACCCCTGAGGGCAGAATCTACGAGCAGTACTTC. Its protein is CASTPEGRIYEQYF.

The genes are TRBV27 and TRBJ1-1; weak D call: TRBD1 (6 bases). V was pared by 0 bases and J by 2 bases, with 7 bases between. The germline V gene has CDR1 MNHEY and CDR2 SMNVEV (reference sequence). The CDR3 is 14 residues long. The CDR3 loop is CASSLSDSNTEAFF. CDR3 coding DNA: TGTGCCAGCAGTTTATCGGACAGTAACACTGAAGCTTTCTTT.

This sequence joins TRBV27 and TRBJ2-3; D might be TRBD2 (5 bases). This CDR3 is built from 15 residues. Trimming left V 4 bases short and J 6 bases short, with 17 bases between. The V gene's germline CDR1 is MNHEY and CDR2 SMNVEV (reference sequence). This CDR3 reads CASSWAGLGWDTQYF. CDR3 nucleotide sequence: TGTGCCAGCAGTTGGGCGGGTCTGGGGTGGGATACGCAGTATTTT.

The chain couples TRBV6-1 to TRBJ2-5, with D tentatively TRBD1 (6 bases). The assigned J gene may be wrong: the sequence end matches TRBJ2-7 better. The germline gives CDR1 MNHNS, CDR2 SASEGT. The CDR3 is 14 residues long. The CDR3 is CASSEAGHVYEQYF. CDR3 nucleotides: TGTGCCAGCAGTGAAGCGGGACACGTCTACGAGCAGTACTTC.

The rearrangement joins TRBV5-1 to TRBJ2-3, with D unclear. The germline V and J ends were trimmed by 0 bases and 4 bases, with 6 bases remaining between them. The CDR3 runs to 13 residues. Per germline, CDR1 SGHRS and CDR2 YFSETQ. In DNA, the CDR3 is TGCGCCAGCAGCTTGGCCGGAGCAGATACGCAGTATTTT. Translating it yields CASSLAGADTQYF.

This clone has just one count. The J gene is TRBJ1-4, the V gene TRBV27, with a weak D call TRBD1 (6 bases). The CDR3 covers 13 residues. Trimming left V 4 bases short and J 7 bases short, with 10 bases between. The V gene's germline CDR1 is MNHEY and CDR2 SMNVEV (reference sequence). The CDR3 reads CASSYGQSEKLFF. CDR3 in DNA: TGTGCCAGCAGTTACGGACAGTCTGAAAAACTGTTTTTT.

V gene TRBV29-1 combines with J gene TRBJ2-7; 8 bases map to TRBD1. The CDR3 is made up of 14 amino acids. Germline V gene sequence: CDR1 SQVTM, CDR2 ANQGSEA. The V and J ends lost 5 bases and 5 bases, in that order; junction bases with no gene match: 11. The chain's CDR3 is CSVWGQEYPHEQYF. The CDR3 DNA reads as TGCAGCGTTTGGGGACAGGAATACCCTCACGAGCAGTACTTC.

V is TRBV4-1 and J is TRBJ1-1; D is unclear. Germline V CDR1 and CDR2: MGHRA, YSYEKL. The CDR3 spans 15 residues. Trimming took 1 base from V and 4 from J, leaving 13 bases between them. In DNA, the CDR3 is TGCGCCAGCAGCCAAGGGTCAAGGGAGGGCACTGAAGCTTTCTTT. Protein: CASSQGSREGTEAFF.

The rearrangement uses TRBV29-1 and TRBJ2-5; 9 positions match TRBD1. Near its end, the DNA agrees better with TRBJ2-7, so the J call may be wrong. The CDR3 length is 14 residues. Germline V gene lookup returns CDR1 SQVTM and CDR2 ANQGSEA. The CDR3 nucleotides are TGCAGCGTTGAGGGTGGGACAGGGCGAGTCGAGCAGTACTTC. Its protein product is CSVEGGTGRVEQYF.

V and J are TRBV4-1 and TRBJ2-3, with a possible D match to TRBD1 (5 bases). The CDR3 is 15 amino acids. Deletions cut 1 base from V and 0 bases from J, with 8 bases between. The germline V gene encodes CDR1 MGHRA and CDR2 YSYEKL. CDR3 region: CASSQGAGSTDTQYF. DNA for the CDR3: TGCGCCAGCAGCCAAGGGGCAGGGAGCACAGATACGCAGTATTTT.

J is TRBJ2-7 and V is TRBV5-1; tentative D call: TRBD1 (6 bases). CDR1 SGHRS and CDR2 YFSETQ come from the germline V gene. Trimming took off 2 bases at V and 0 bases at J, with 9 bases between the two ends. The CDR3 runs to 14 residues. CDR3 nucleotide sequence: TGCGCCAGCAGCTTCGACAGGAGCTCCTACGAGCAGTACTTC. Protein: CASSFDRSSYEQYF.

V gene TRBV13 combines with J gene TRBJ2-3; tentative D call: TRBD1 (6 bases). The V end lost 6 bases, the J end lost 4 bases, and 8 bases lay between the germline ends. Germline CDR1 and CDR2: PRHDT and FYEKMQ (reference sequence). The length of the CDR3 is 12 residues. The CDR3 sequence is CASSTGSDTQYF. Here the CDR3 DNA reads TGTGCCAGCAGTACAGGGTCAGATACGCAGTATTTT.

J is TRBJ1-5 and V is TRBV5-1; TRBD1 matches 10 bases. CDR1 SGHRS and CDR2 YFSETQ come from the germline V gene. After removal of 3 bases from V and 2 bases from J, the junction contained 5 bases not matched to a gene. The length of the CDR3 is 16 residues. The CDR3: CASSSGTGVGNQPQHF. The CDR3 coding sequence is TGCGCCAGCAGCTCCGGGACAGGGGTTGGCAATCAGCCCCAGCATTTT.

This clone was detected only once. The chain uses TRBV29-1 and TRBJ2-7; TRBD2 aligns across 7 bases. Germline values: CDR1 SQVTM, CDR2 ANQGSEA. CDR3 length: 11 amino acids. V was pared by 5 bases and J by 6 bases, with 4 bases of the junction left unmatched. CDR3 region: CSVLAGTEQYF. The CDR3 nucleotides read TGCAGCGTTTTAGCGGGTACCGAGCAGTACTTC.

The chain employs TRBV19 and TRBJ1-1; maybe TRBD1 (5 bases). Germline V gene sequence: CDR1 LNHDA, CDR2 SQIVND (reference sequence). Trimming left V 7 bases short and J 1 base short, with 7 bases between. CDR3 size: 12 residues. This chain's CDR3 is CASKTGNTEAFF. The DNA for the CDR3 is TGTGCCAGTAAAACAGGGAACACTGAAGCTTTCTTT. Using reference TRBV19 and TRBJ1-1 for the parts outside the CDR3, the full variable domain is DGGITQSPKYLFRKEGQNVTLSCEQNLNHDAMYWYRQDPGQGLRLIYYSQIVNDFQKGDIAEGYSVSREKKESFPLTVTSAQKNPTAFYLCASKTGNTEAFFGQGTRLTVV.

J is TRBJ2-7 and V is TRBV28; D may be TRBD2 (5 bases). CDR3 length: 12 amino acids. CDR1 and CDR2 from the germline V gene are MDHEN and SYDVKM. The germline V and J ends were trimmed by 3 bases and 2 bases, with 5 bases remaining between them. In DNA, the CDR3 is TGTGCCAGCAGTTTTAGCGCCTACGAGCAGTACTTC. It yields the protein CASSFSAYEQYF.

V is TRBV6-5 and J is TRBJ1-1; D remains ambiguous. Trimming cost V 0 bases and J 1 base, with 9 bases left between them. The germline V gene encodes CDR1 MNHEY and CDR2 SVGAGI. The CDR3 consists of 15 residues. This chain's CDR3 is CASSYSRVGNTEAFF. The CDR3 bases are TGTGCCAGCAGTTACTCGCGAGTTGGGAACACTGAAGCTTTCTTT.

The chain employs TRBV5-1 and TRBJ1-3; 8 nucleotides align to TRBD1. Germline lookup yields CDR1 SGHRS and CDR2 YFSETQ. The V and J ends lost 1 base and 1 base, in that order; junction bases with no gene match: 4. The CDR3 contains 16 residues. The CDR3 spells CASSLQGAKSGNTIYF. For the CDR3, the DNA is TGCGCCAGCAGCTTGCAGGGGGCGAAATCTGGAAACACCATATATTTT.

The chain recombines TRBV6-1 with TRBJ2-7; 8 bases line up with TRBD1. Germline trimming cut 6 bases from V and 3 bases from J; bases unmatched to any gene: 10. Germline V gene data show CDR1 as MNHNS and CDR2 as SASEGT. The CDR3 is 15 residues long. CDR3 protein: CASRLSGTGFYEQYF. In DNA form, the CDR3 reads TGTGCCAGCAGGCTATCTGGGACAGGCTTCTACGAGCAGTACTTC.

V usage is TRBV9 and J usage is TRBJ2-2; 8 positions agree with TRBD2. CDR3 length equals 15 residues. Germline V CDR1 and CDR2: SGDLS, YYNGEE. V lost 3 bases to trimming and J lost 8 bases; unmatched junction nucleotides: 9. CDR3 amino acids: CASSEAGENWGELFF. Here the CDR3 DNA reads TGTGCCAGCAGCGAAGCGGGGGAGAACTGGGGGGAGCTGTTTTTT.

This chain connects TRBV19 to TRBJ2-7, with 9 bases that match TRBD2. CDR1 is LNHDA, CDR2 SQIVND, per germline (reference sequence). J was trimmed by 0 bases and V by 6 bases; bases with no gene match: 9. CDR3 size: 16 residues. The CDR3 sequence is CASSPFSGGLSYEQYF. CDR3 DNA sequence: TGTGCCAGTAGCCCGTTCAGCGGGGGGCTCTCCTACGAGCAGTACTTC.